This T cell receptor beta chain comes out of a study of blood T cell repertoires in COVID-19 (dated by TCRdb to the early 2020s). About the investigation overall: Samples covering the acute and convalescent phases of COVID-19 were provided by collaborators in the United States, Italy and Spain. The repertoires were made available in a free public database intended to serve as a resource for research on the immune response to SARS-CoV-2. The samples were drawn from two sources: the first 160 participants of the ongoing ImmuneRACE study, and 1,254 subjects contributed by 6 global collaborators. Where available, HLA class I and class II types were obtained from metadata supplied by the sample provider rather than from assay-based typing. A de-identified subject ID, COVID-19 status, age in years and sex were almost always included in the sample metadata. The material from the prospective study consisted of cDNA or gDNA derived from T cells, B-cell-depleted T cells, or PBMCs. Subjects who had been exposed to COVID-19, were actively infected with it, or had recovered from it provided the deeply sampled blood TCRbeta repertoires that made up the dataset. Results and caveats for the whole study, not just this receptor: Clinical and demographic metadata were provided uncurated, with the amount varying by source and participant.

Per the germline V gene, MNHEY is the CDR1 and SVGAGI is the CDR2. The CDR3 goes from the cysteine to the phenylalanine over 15 residues. CDR3 DNA is the only sequence kept; it has 45 bases, read in frame from the first base. Trimming removed 6 bases from V and 5 bases from J; the gene matches leave 8 bases unexplained. Whole blood was collected in K2EDTA tubes by collaborating institutions according to the institutions' own protocols. For TCRbeta analysis, collaborators shipped samples in one of three forms: frozen whole blood, isolated PBMCs, or DNA extracted from either of those sample types. The immunoSEQ Assay, a bias-controlled multiplex PCR, was used to amplify TCRbeta CDR3 regions from genomic DNA. The authors processed their data as follows. Nucleated cell counts per sample were estimated from amplification of reference gene primers within the assay. Sequence reads were collapsed and filtered to measure the absolute abundance of every unique TCRbeta CDR3 rearrangement. For each sample, productive Simpson clonality was calculated as the square root of Simpson's diversity index over productive rearrangements. Not all clones reach the TCRdb copy of this immuneACCESS table, which keeps in-frame sequences only. Checked studies attribute under half of the gap to unresolved V genes and leave the rest unexplained. D and trimming come from the DNA, and the V and J calls and clone size come from that table. The sample profile shows some 130,000 clones; around 79% of them were found once. About 3.6% of the sample belongs to the ten largest clones.

In regard to this clone: What this receptor recognizes is not known. No clone much larger than this one lies a single base away; base qualities are absent.

Sequencing used peripheral blood. The rearranged chain carries TRBV6-5 and TRBJ2-7; TRBD2 matches 12 bases in the middle. The receptor comes from a man aged 60 to 69 with acute or convalescent COVID-19. The DNA sequence follows: TGTGCCAGCAGATGGACTAGCGGGAAGGTGGACGAGCAGTACTTC. This codes for CASRWTSGKVDEQYF.